The 9 T cell receptor beta chains given below trace back to one sample, sequenced in a study of cytomegalovirus exposure and HLA in healthy donors. The PCR ran on 60 Vbeta and 13 Jbeta primers. The method was immunoSEQ multiplex PCR; TCRdb's version includes in-frame clones alone and lacks a portion of them. This sample's table reports some 75,000 clones. Material: PBMCs. Receptors originate from a man between 35 and 55 years old in good health and CMV-seronegative.

The V and J genes are TRBV19 and TRBJ2-6; D possibly corresponds to TRBD1 (6 bases). The CDR3 consists of 17 residues. Germline CDR1 reads LNHDA; CDR2 reads SQIVND (reference sequence). Deletions cut 5 bases from V and 0 bases from J, with 14 bases between. The CDR3 coding sequence is TGTGCCAGTAGTTTATTAGACAGGCACTCTGGGGCCAACGTCCTGACTTTC. It encodes CASSLLDRHSGANVLTF.

V is TRBV21-1 and J is TRBJ2-7; TRBD1 was called by the table and not checked on the DNA. TRBV21-1 is annotated as a pseudogene. This CDR3 has 20 amino acids. CDR3 DNA sequence: TGTGCCAGCAGCAAAGGGGGTTATAACGACGACAGGGGGCTTTTTAACGAGCAGTACTTC. This encodes CASSKGGYNDDRGLFNEQYF.

V is TRBV7-2 and J is TRBJ1-2, with D hard to call. This CDR3 is built from 13 residues. CDR1 is SGHTA and CDR2 is FQGNSA in the germline V gene. The germline V and J ends were trimmed by 6 bases and 8 bases, with 16 bases remaining between them. CDR3 nucleotide sequence: TGTGCCAGCAGTCCGAAGCGTTATTGGGGCTACACCTTC. It translates to CASSPKRYWGYTF.

CDR3 region: CASSSSIETSKGTQYF. The CDR3 DNA is TGTGCCAGCAGTTCCTCCATTGAGACTAGCAAGGGTACGCAGTATTTT. V and J are TRBV6-6 and TRBJ2-3, with TRBD2 matching 7 bases. The CDR3 is 16 amino acids. Germline CDR1 reads MNHNY; CDR2 reads SVGAGI (reference sequence). Trimming at V came to 4 bases and at J to 8 bases, leaving 15 bases not matched to a gene.

J is TRBJ1-4 and V is TRBV4-3; 8 bases are a match to TRBD1. Germline CDR1 and CDR2: LGHNA and YSLEER. The CDR3 contains 14 residues. V was pared by 4 bases and J by 8 bases, with 6 bases of the junction left unmatched. Here the CDR3 DNA reads TGCGCCAGCAGCCCCAGGGGGCTTGACGAAAAACTGTTTTTT. This sequence encodes CASSPRGLDEKLFF.

This chain uses TRBV4-1 with TRBJ2-1; D uncertain. Trimming removed 1 base at V and 1 base at J, with 11 bases between. The germline gives CDR1 MGHRA, CDR2 YSYEKL. This CDR3 is built from 16 residues. The CDR3 DNA reads as TGCGCCAGCAGCCAAGTTAACCTAGTTTCCTACAATGAGCAGTTCTTC. This translates into CASSQVNLVSYNEQFF.

V usage is TRBV9 and J usage is TRBJ1-1; the D gene is possibly TRBD1 (5 bases). The CDR3 extends over 14 amino acids. Trimming removed 0 bases from V and 5 bases from J, with 11 bases in between. The germline CDR1 and CDR2 sequences are SGDLS and YYNGEE. Written as DNA, the CDR3 is TGTGCCAGCAGCGTAGTTGGGGCTGGAACTGAAGCTTTCTTT. Translating it yields CASSVVGAGTEAFF.

The gene calls are TRBV4-1 and TRBJ2-7, with a possible D match to TRBD2 (6 bases). Germline V lookup: CDR1 MGHRA, CDR2 YSYEKL. V was clipped by 3 bases and J by 1 base, with 16 bases between them. The CDR3 consists of 16 residues. CDR3 sequence: CASSHLKSGTSYEQYF. CDR3 in DNA: TGCGCCAGCAGCCATCTGAAATCCGGGACTTCCTACGAGCAGTACTTC.

CDR3 DNA sequence: TGTGCCACCAATCGGGGGGGCTTGATGGATGAGCAGTTCTTC. Encoded protein: CATNRGGLMDEQFF. The chain is built from TRBV10-3 and TRBJ2-1; TRBD2 aligns across 8 bases. The junction had 13 bases not matched to a gene; V was cut back by 10 bases and J by 8 bases. The germline gives CDR1 ENHRY, CDR2 SYGVKD. This CDR3 has 14 amino acids.